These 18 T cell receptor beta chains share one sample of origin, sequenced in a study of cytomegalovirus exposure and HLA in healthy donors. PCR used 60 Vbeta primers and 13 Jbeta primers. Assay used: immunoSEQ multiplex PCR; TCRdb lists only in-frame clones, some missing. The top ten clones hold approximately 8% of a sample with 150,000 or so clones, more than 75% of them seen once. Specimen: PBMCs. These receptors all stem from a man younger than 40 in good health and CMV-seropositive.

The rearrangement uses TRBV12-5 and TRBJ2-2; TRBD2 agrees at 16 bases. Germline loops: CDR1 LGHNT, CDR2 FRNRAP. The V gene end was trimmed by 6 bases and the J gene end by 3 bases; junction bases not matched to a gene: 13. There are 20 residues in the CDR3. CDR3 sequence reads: CASGTPGTSGRAGDTGELFF. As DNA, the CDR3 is TGTGCTAGTGGGACTCCTGGGACTAGCGGGAGGGCCGGGGACACCGGGGAGCTGTTTTTT.

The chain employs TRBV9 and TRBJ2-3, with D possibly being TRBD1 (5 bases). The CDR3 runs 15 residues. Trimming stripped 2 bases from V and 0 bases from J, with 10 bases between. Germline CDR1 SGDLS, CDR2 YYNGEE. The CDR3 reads CASSVRVESTDTQYF. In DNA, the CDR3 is TGTGCCAGCAGCGTCAGGGTTGAGAGCACAGATACGCAGTATTTT.

CDR3 sequence (DNA): TGCAGCGTAGGGGGAAATAGCAATCAGCCCCAGCATTTT. It yields the protein CSVGGNSNQPQHF. The V and J genes are TRBV29-1 and TRBJ1-5; perhaps TRBD1 as D (6 bases). Germline CDR1 and CDR2: SQVTM and ANQGSEA. Trimming pared 6 bases from V and 0 bases from J, leaving 9 bases between. This CDR3 has 13 residues.

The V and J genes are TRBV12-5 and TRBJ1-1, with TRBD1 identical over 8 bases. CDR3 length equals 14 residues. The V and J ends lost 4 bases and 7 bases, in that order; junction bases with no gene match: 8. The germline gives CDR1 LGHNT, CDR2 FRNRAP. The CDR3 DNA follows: TGTGCTAGTGGTTCTACTGCAGGGGGCAATGAAGCTTTCTTT. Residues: CASGSTAGGNEAFF.

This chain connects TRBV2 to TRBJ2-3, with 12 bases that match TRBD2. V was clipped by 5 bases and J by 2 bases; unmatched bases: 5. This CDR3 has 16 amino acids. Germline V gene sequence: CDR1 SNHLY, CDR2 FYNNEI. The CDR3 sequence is CASSPLAGGITDTQYF. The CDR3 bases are TGTGCCAGCAGTCCACTAGCGGGAGGAATCACAGATACGCAGTATTTT.

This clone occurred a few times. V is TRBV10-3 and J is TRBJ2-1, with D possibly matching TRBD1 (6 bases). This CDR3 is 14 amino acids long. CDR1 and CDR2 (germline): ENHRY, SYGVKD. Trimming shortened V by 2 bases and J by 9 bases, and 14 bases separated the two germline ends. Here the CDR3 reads CAISEKSEGGEQFF. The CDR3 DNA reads TGTGCCATCAGTGAGAAGTCTGAAGGGGGTGAGCAGTTCTTC.

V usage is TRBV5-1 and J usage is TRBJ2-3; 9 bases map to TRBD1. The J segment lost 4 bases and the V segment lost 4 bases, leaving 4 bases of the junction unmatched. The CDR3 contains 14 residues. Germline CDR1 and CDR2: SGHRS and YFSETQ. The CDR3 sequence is CASSPGTGPDTQYF. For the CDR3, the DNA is TGCGCCAGCAGCCCGGGGACAGGGCCAGATACGCAGTATTTT.

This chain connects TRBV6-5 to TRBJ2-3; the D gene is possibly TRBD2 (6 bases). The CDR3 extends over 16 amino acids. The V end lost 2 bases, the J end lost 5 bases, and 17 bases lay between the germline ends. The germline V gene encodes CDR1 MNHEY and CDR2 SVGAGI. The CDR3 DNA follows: TGTGCCAGCAGTTACGGCCGACTAGGAGAGGAAGATACGCAGTATTTT. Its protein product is CASSYGRLGEEDTQYF.

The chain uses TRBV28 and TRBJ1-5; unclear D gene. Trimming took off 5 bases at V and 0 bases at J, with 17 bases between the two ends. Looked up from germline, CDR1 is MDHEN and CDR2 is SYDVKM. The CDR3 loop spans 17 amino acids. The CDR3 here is CASSRRLGVHSNQPQHF. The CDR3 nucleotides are TGTGCCAGCAGTAGGAGATTGGGAGTTCATAGCAATCAGCCCCAGCATTTT.

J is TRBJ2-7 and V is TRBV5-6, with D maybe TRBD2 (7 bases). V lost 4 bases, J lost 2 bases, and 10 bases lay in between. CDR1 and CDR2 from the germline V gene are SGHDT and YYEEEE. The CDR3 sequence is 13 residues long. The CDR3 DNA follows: TGTGCCAGCAGCAGGGGGGGGGCCTACGAGCAGTACTTC. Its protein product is CASSRGGAYEQYF. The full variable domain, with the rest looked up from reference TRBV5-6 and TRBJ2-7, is DAGVTQSPTHLIKTRGQQVTLRCSPKSGHDTVSWYQQALGQGPQFIFQYYEEEERQRGNFPDRFSGHQFPNYSSELNVNALLLGDSALYLCASSRGGAYEQYFGPGTRLTVT.

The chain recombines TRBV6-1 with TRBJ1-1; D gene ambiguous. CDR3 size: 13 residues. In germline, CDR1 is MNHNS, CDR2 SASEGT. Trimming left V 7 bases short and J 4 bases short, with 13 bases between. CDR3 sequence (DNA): TGTGCCAGCACTAAAGGCAGAGGCACTGAAGCTTTCTTT. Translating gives CASTKGRGTEAFF.

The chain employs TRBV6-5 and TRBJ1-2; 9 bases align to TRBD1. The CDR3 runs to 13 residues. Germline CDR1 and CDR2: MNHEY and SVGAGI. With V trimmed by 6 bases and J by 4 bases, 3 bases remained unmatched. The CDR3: CASRQQGAYGYTF. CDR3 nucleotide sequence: TGTGCCAGCAGACAACAGGGGGCCTATGGCTACACCTTC.

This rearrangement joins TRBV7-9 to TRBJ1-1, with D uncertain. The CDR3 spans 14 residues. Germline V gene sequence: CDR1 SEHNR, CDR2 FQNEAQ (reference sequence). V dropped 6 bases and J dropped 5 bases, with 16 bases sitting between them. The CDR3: CASRPVYEATEAFF. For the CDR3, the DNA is TGTGCCAGCAGACCCGTGTACGAGGCGACTGAAGCTTTCTTT.

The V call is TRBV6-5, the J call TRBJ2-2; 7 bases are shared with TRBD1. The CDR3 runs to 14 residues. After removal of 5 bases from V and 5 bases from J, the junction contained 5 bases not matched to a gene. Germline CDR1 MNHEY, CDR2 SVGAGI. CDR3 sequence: CASSRQGLTGELFF. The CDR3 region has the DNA TGTGCCAGCAGTCGACAGGGTTTGACCGGGGAGCTGTTTTTT.

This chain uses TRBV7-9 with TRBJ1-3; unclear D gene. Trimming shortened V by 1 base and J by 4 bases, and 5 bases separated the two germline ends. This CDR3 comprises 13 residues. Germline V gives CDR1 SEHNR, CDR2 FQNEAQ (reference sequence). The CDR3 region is CASSLVLGNTIYF. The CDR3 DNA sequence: TGTGCCAGCAGCTTAGTTCTGGGAAACACCATATATTTT. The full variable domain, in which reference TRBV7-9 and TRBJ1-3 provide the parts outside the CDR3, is DTGVSQNPRHKITKRGQNVTFRCDPISEHNRLYWYRQTLGQGPEFLTYFQNEAQLEKSRLLSDRFSAERPKGSFSTLEIQRTEQGDSAMYLCASSLVLGNTIYFGEGSWLTVV.

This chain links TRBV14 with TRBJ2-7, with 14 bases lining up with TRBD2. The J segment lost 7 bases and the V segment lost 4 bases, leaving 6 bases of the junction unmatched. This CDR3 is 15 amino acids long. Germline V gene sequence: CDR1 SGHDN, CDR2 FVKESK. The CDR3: CASSRLAGGPREQYF. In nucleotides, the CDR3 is TGTGCCAGCAGCCGACTAGCGGGAGGGCCAAGGGAGCAGTACTTC.

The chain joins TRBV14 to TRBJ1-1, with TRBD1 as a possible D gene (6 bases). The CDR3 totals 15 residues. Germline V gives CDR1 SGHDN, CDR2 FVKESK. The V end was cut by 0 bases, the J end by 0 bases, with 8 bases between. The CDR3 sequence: CASSQDTGMNTEAFF. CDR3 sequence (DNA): TGTGCCAGCAGCCAAGATACAGGGATGAACACTGAAGCTTTCTTT.

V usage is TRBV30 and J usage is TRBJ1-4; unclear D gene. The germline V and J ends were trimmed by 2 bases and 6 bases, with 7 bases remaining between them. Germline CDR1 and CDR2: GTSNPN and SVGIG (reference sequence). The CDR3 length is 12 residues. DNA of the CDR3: TGTGCCTGGAGTCCCCTGTATGAAAAACTGTTTTTT. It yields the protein CAWSPLYEKLFF.